This T cell receptor (beta chain) stems from a study of PD-L1 blockade in urothelial cancer. Study at large: Atezolizumab therapy began for patients around 2014, dosed at 1,200 mg intravenously every 3 weeks. Per blood sample, T cells had a median of roughly 150,000. Blood drawn 3 weeks (second dose) and 6 weeks after treatment start was analyzed.

Trimming took off 3 bases at V and 7 bases at J, with 13 bases between the two ends. This CDR3 is 13 amino acids long. Germline lookup yields CDR1 KGHSH and CDR2 LQKENI. Repertoires were generated with immunoSEQ multiplex PCR, while TCRdb's copy carries only in-frame clones and drops some. The sample has around 34,000 clones; approximately 80% are singletons. The time point is: pretreatment peripheral blood. Sequences were derived from PBMCs, sampled around atezolizumab (anti-PD-L1) treatment. The chain links TRBV18 to TRBJ2-7; D is ambiguous. The TCR comes from an older man with urothelial cancer. The CDR3 loop is CASSPPPLREQYF. Here the CDR3 DNA reads TGTGCCAGCTCACCCCCCCCACTAAGGGAGCAGTACTTC.